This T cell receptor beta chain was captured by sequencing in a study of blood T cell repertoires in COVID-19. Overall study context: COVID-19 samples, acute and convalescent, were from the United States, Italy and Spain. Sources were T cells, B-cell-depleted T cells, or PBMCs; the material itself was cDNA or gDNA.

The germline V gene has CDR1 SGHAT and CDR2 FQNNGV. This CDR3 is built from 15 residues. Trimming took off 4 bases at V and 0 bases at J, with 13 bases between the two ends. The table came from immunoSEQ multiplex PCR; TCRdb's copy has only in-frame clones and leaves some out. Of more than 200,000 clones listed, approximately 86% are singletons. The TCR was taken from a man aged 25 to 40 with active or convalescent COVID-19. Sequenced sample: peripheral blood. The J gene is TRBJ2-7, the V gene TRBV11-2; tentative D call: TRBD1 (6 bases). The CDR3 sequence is CASSSPPTGSYEQYF. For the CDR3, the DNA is TGTGCCAGCAGCTCCCCCCCGACAGGCTCCTACGAGCAGTACTTC.